These 15 T cell receptor beta chains share one sample of origin, sequenced in a study of blood T cell repertoires in COVID-19. Sequencing was performed with immunoSEQ multiplex PCR; in TCRdb, only in-frame clones are kept and a portion is missing. The sample lists fewer than 300,000 clones, more than 85% occurring once. Sequencing input: peripheral blood. These receptors originate from a woman in her 30s with COVID-19, enrolled during active disease.

CDR3: CASRSGRLGETQYF. CDR3 bases: TGTGCCAGCAGGAGCGGGAGGTTAGGAGAGACCCAGTACTTC. The V call is TRBV6-5, the J call TRBJ2-5, with 9 positions matching TRBD2. Germline values: CDR1 MNHEY, CDR2 SVGAGI. The V gene end was trimmed by 6 bases and the J gene end by 4 bases; junction bases not matched to a gene: 6. The CDR3 is 14 amino acids.

The rearrangement uses TRBV6-5 and TRBJ2-7, with a tentative D call TRBD1 (6 bases). The length of the CDR3 is 15 residues. V was trimmed by 6 bases and J by 2 bases, leaving 17 bases between them. CDR1 and CDR2 from the germline V gene are MNHEY and SVGAGI. The CDR3 is CASRYRDKATYEQYF. CDR3 in DNA: TGTGCCAGCAGATACCGGGACAAAGCCACCTACGAGCAGTACTTC.

The chain joins TRBV10-3 to TRBJ1-5; TRBD1 matches 7 bases. CDR3 length equals 14 residues. Germline lookup yields CDR1 ENHRY and CDR2 SYGVKD. V lost 2 bases to trimming and J lost 5 bases; unmatched junction nucleotides: 3. CDR3 residues: CAISEGQADQPQHF. CDR3 sequence (DNA): TGTGCCATCAGTGAGGGACAGGCAGATCAGCCCCAGCATTTT.

The J gene is TRBJ2-1, the V gene TRBV19; 12 bases are a match to TRBD2. Germline CDR1 reads LNHDA; CDR2 reads SQIVND (reference sequence). The J segment lost 0 bases and the V segment lost 4 bases, leaving 10 bases of the junction unmatched. CDR3 length: 19 amino acids. Here the CDR3 DNA reads TGTGCCAGTAGTACTCGACTAGCGGGAGCGATAAGCTCCTACAATGAGCAGTTCTTC. Translated: CASSTRLAGAISSYNEQFF.

CDR3 region: CASSLLAGVQPQHF. DNA for the CDR3: TGTGCCAGCAGCTTATTGGCGGGGGTTCAGCCCCAGCATTTT. This sequence joins TRBV7-2 and TRBJ1-5, with D possibly matching TRBD1 (5 bases). The germline V and J ends were trimmed by 2 bases and 6 bases, with 11 bases remaining between them. CDR1 and CDR2 from the germline V gene are SGHTA and FQGNSA. The CDR3 has 14 residues.

This clone has a single count. The chain uses TRBV6-1 and TRBJ2-2; TRBD2 matches at 8 bases. Germline lookup yields CDR1 MNHNS and CDR2 SASEGT. This CDR3 comprises 16 residues. V gave up 4 bases and J gave up 5 bases; unmatched junction bases: 9. The CDR3 is CASSAGDRGGTGELFF. In DNA, the CDR3 is TGTGCCAGCAGTGCAGGGGACCGCGGGGGGACCGGGGAGCTGTTTTTT.

The chain employs TRBV29-1 and TRBJ1-5; D ambiguous. The CDR3 runs 13 residues. The V gene's germline CDR1 is SQVTM and CDR2 ANQGSEA. The V and J ends lost 3 bases and 0 bases respectively, with 6 bases between them. The CDR3 here is CSVELSSNQPQHF. In nucleotides, the CDR3 is TGCAGCGTTGAGTTGAGTAGCAATCAGCCCCAGCATTTT. The full variable domain, rest sourced from reference TRBV29-1 and TRBJ1-5, is SAVISQKPSRDICQRGTSLTIQCQVDSQVTMMFWYRQQPGQSLTLIATANQGSEATYESGFVIDKFPISRPNLTFSTLTVSNMSPEDSSIYLCSVELSSNQPQHFGDGTRLSIL.

This chain uses TRBV4-1 with TRBJ2-7; 7 positions match TRBD1. There are 16 residues in the CDR3. Germline CDR1 MGHRA, CDR2 YSYEKL. V dropped 2 bases and J dropped 7; count of bases not matched to a gene: 14. CDR3 sequence (DNA): TGCGCCAGCAGCCAAAACCCCGGGCAGGGGGAAAGGGAGCAGTACTTC. As protein: CASSQNPGQGEREQYF.

V is TRBV30 and J is TRBJ1-2; 7 positions agree with TRBD1. Germline lookup yields CDR1 GTSNPN and CDR2 SVGIG (reference sequence). The CDR3 covers 13 residues. V was clipped by 5 bases and J by 2 bases; unmatched bases: 5. The CDR3 loop reads CAWYSGQNYGYTF. The CDR3 DNA follows: TGTGCCTGGTACTCGGGACAGAACTATGGCTACACCTTC. The whole variable domain, filled in from reference TRBV30 and TRBJ1-2, reads SQTIHQWPATLVQPVGSPLSLECTVEGTSNPNLYWYRQAAGRGLQLLFYSVGIGQISSEVPQNLSASRPQDRQFILSSKKLLLSDSGFYLCAWYSGQNYGYTFGSGTRLTVV.

The rearrangement joins TRBV15 to TRBJ1-5; no clear D. Trimming took off 0 bases at V and 2 bases at J, with 20 bases between the two ends. Germline CDR1 reads LNHNV; CDR2 reads YYDKDF (reference sequence). The CDR3 extends over 19 amino acids. DNA of the CDR3: TGTGCCACCAGCAGAGATATGTCGTTCCCCTTAGAAGGCAATCAGCCCCAGCATTTT. It is translated as CATSRDMSFPLEGNQPQHF.

This clone was seen once. The V and J genes are TRBV15 and TRBJ1-1; possible D gene TRBD1, 6 bases. Germline CDR1 reads LNHNV; CDR2 reads YYDKDF (reference sequence). V shed 5 bases and J shed 9 bases, with 19 bases lying between them. The CDR3 runs to 14 residues. The CDR3 DNA is TGTGCCACCAGCCCTCGACAGGACGGATCGAAAGCTTTCTTT. This codes for CATSPRQDGSKAFF.

The J gene is TRBJ2-4, the V gene TRBV6-7; TRBD1 matches at 7 bases. TRBV6-7 has ORF status, its function being uncertain. This CDR3 contains 14 residues. With V trimmed by 2 bases and J by 4 bases, 2 bases remained unmatched. The CDR3 loop is CASSYQTGKNIQYF. The CDR3, as DNA: TGTGCCAGCAGTTACCAGACAGGGAAAAACATTCAGTACTTC.

V gene TRBV27 combines with J gene TRBJ1-1; no clear D. V was cut by 4 bases and J by 0 bases, with 12 bases left in between. Per germline, CDR1 MNHEY and CDR2 SMNVEV (reference sequence). The CDR3 is 15 amino acids. For the CDR3, the DNA is TGTGCCAGCAGTTATTCCGAAAACATGAACACTGAAGCTTTCTTT. Its protein is CASSYSENMNTEAFF.

V is TRBV30 and J is TRBJ2-7; 8 positions agree with TRBD1. The CDR3 loop spans 13 amino acids. V gave up 2 bases and J gave up 2 bases; unmatched junction bases: 2. Germline CDR1 is GTSNPN and CDR2 is SVGIG (reference sequence). CDR3 DNA sequence: TGTGCCTGGAGTACAGGGGGGACCTACGAGCAGTACTTC. Protein product: CAWSTGGTYEQYF. Together with reference TRBV30 and TRBJ2-7, the CDR3 gives the full variable domain: SQTIHQWPATLVQPVGSPLSLECTVEGTSNPNLYWYRQAAGRGLQLLFYSVGIGQISSEVPQNLSASRPQDRQFILSSKKLLLSDSGFYLCAWSTGGTYEQYFGPGTRLTVT.

Concerning this clone: One end of the junction is discordant with germline, which a read error may explain. The chain combines TRBV9 with TRBJ1-2; weak D call: TRBD1 (6 bases). Germline values: CDR1 SGDLS, CDR2 YYNGEE. This CDR3 region has 12 residues. CDR3 residues: CASSVVAGVISF. The CDR3 nucleotides are TGTGCCAGCAGCGTAGTGGCAGGGGTAATCTCCTTC. Complete variable domain (other parts from reference TRBV9 and TRBJ1-2): DSGVTQTPKHLITATGQRVTLRCSPRSGDLSVYWYQQSLDQGLQFLIQYYNGEERAKGNILERFSAQQFPDLHSELNLSSLELGDSALYFCASSVVAGVISFGSGTRLTVV.